Each of the 20 T cell receptor beta chains below was sequenced from the same sample in a study of cytomegalovirus exposure and HLA in healthy donors. The PCR was carried out with 60 Vbeta primers and 13 Jbeta primers. Sequencing was performed with immunoSEQ multiplex PCR; in TCRdb, only in-frame clones are kept and a portion is missing. In the table there are tens of thousands of clones, approximately 68% of which are singletons. The sample was PBMCs. These receptors came from a boy younger than 18 in good health and CMV-seropositive.

The genes are TRBV6-1 and TRBJ1-2; D is ambiguous. V was pared by 7 bases and J by 7 bases, with 13 bases between. The CDR3 contains 12 residues. CDR1 is MNHNS, CDR2 SASEGT, per germline. CDR3 sequence: CASMVGSGGYTF. The CDR3 DNA is TGTGCCAGCATGGTCGGTTCCGGTGGCTACACCTTC.

This clone was detected only a few times. The chain joins TRBV5-4 to TRBJ1-2, with D possibly TRBD1 on 5 matching bases. The CDR3 length is 17 residues. Germline values: CDR1 SGHNT, CDR2 YYREEE (reference sequence). V was clipped by 4 bases and J by 0 bases, with 19 bases between them. CDR3 loop: CASSPRPGLDPNYGYTF. CDR3 nucleotides: TGTGCCAGCAGCCCACGACCGGGACTCGACCCTAACTATGGCTACACCTTC.

The chain uses TRBV19 and TRBJ2-1, with 9 bases lining up with TRBD2. CDR1 is LNHDA and CDR2 is SQIVND in the germline V gene (reference sequence). This CDR3 spans 15 amino acids. After removal of 2 bases from V and 7 bases from J, the junction contained 6 bases not matched to a gene. The chain's CDR3 is CASSIRSGRMNEQFF. The CDR3 DNA sequence: TGTGCCAGTAGTATACGGAGCGGGAGGATGAATGAGCAGTTCTTC.

This clone has only a few counts. V is TRBV27 and J is TRBJ2-7, with 12 bases matching TRBD1. This CDR3 contains 18 residues. Germline trimming cut 6 bases from V and 4 bases from J; bases unmatched to any gene: 16. The germline V gene encodes CDR1 MNHEY and CDR2 SMNVEV (reference sequence). CDR3 nucleotide sequence: TGTGCCAGCAGCCGAGAATCCGGGACAGGGGGCTATTCGTACGAGCAGTACTTC. This gives the protein CASSRESGTGGYSYEQYF.

This chain connects TRBV2 to TRBJ2-1; 14 positions match TRBD2. Germline values: CDR1 SNHLY, CDR2 FYNNEI. V dropped 4 bases and J dropped 4; count of bases not matched to a gene: 3. The CDR3 has 16 amino acids. CDR3 coding DNA: TGTGCCAGCAGTGTCGGGACTAGCGGGGGATACAATGAGCAGTTCTTC. The encoded protein is CASSVGTSGGYNEQFF.

This clone was seen a handful of times. As DNA, the CDR3 is TGTGCCAGCAGCTTCGGGACAGGGCGCGATGAGCAGTTCTTC. The encoded protein is CASSFGTGRDEQFF. The chain is built from TRBV5-6 and TRBJ2-1; TRBD1 agrees at 9 bases. With V trimmed by 2 bases and J by 8 bases, 5 bases remained unmatched. The CDR3 covers 14 residues. Germline V gene sequence: CDR1 SGHDT, CDR2 YYEEEE.

This clone was observed a single time. This sequence joins TRBV5-1 and TRBJ1-6, with 8 positions matching TRBD1. V trimming: 9 bases; J trimming: 7 bases; junction bases outside the gene matches: 6. Germline CDR1 reads SGHRS; CDR2 reads YFSETQ. The CDR3 covers 13 residues. CDR3 loop: CATSGGENSPLHF. The DNA of the CDR3 is TGCGCCACCTCAGGGGGCGAGAATTCACCCCTCCACTTT.

The chain joins TRBV20-1 to TRBJ2-5; D remains unclear. The germline V gene encodes CDR1 DFQATT and CDR2 SNEGSKA (reference sequence). V was pared by 5 bases and J by 9 bases, with 7 bases between. The CDR3 loop spans 9 amino acids. The CDR3 sequence: CSARLPQYF. CDR3 bases: TGCAGTGCTCGACTGCCCCAGTACTTC.

The chain joins TRBV19 to TRBJ2-6, with a possible D match to TRBD2 (6 bases). The CDR3 is 17 amino acids. CDR1 is LNHDA, CDR2 SQIVND, per germline (reference sequence). V was trimmed by 5 bases and J by 4 bases, leaving 18 bases between them. CDR3 sequence reads: CASSGGSGQSGANVLTF. Written as DNA, the CDR3 is TGTGCCAGTAGTGGGGGGTCAGGGCAATCCGGGGCCAACGTCCTGACTTTC. The whole variable domain, filled in from reference TRBV19 and TRBJ2-6, reads DGGITQSPKYLFRKEGQNVTLSCEQNLNHDAMYWYRQDPGQGLRLIYYSQIVNDFQKGDIAEGYSVSREKKESFPLTVTSAQKNPTAFYLCASSGGSGQSGANVLTFGAGSRLTVL.

The chain joins TRBV7-2 to TRBJ2-6; tentative D call: TRBD2 (7 bases). V was pared by 2 bases and J by 3 bases, with 11 bases between. In germline, CDR1 is SGHTA, CDR2 FQGNSA. This CDR3 comprises 16 residues. As DNA, the CDR3 is TGTGCCAGCAGCTTAAGGGGGGGCGGTGGGGCCAACGTCCTGACTTTC. This sequence encodes CASSLRGGGGANVLTF.

V and J are TRBV7-9 and TRBJ2-1, with a weak D call TRBD1 (6 bases). Germline V gene lookup returns CDR1 SEHNR and CDR2 FQNEAQ (reference sequence). The CDR3 runs 15 residues. V shed 3 bases and J shed 1 base, with 10 bases lying between them. The CDR3 loop reads CASSFTGTSYNEQFF. CDR3 sequence (DNA): TGTGCCAGCAGCTTTACCGGGACATCCTACAATGAGCAGTTCTTC.

V gene TRBV6-5 combines with J gene TRBJ2-7; D may be TRBD1 (7 bases). Trimming removed 4 bases at V and 3 bases at J, with 16 bases between. The CDR3 length is 15 residues. Germline assignment: CDR1 MNHEY and CDR2 SVGAGI. In nucleotides, the CDR3 is TGTGCCAGCAGTTTATCCCAGGGGGGTCACTACGAGCAGTACTTC. It specifies CASSLSQGGHYEQYF.

The rearrangement links TRBV9 to TRBJ1-5; D unresolved. Looked up from germline, CDR1 is SGDLS and CDR2 is YYNGEE. Trimming took off 4 bases at V and 2 bases at J, with 16 bases between the two ends. The CDR3 length is 16 residues. The CDR3: CASSFSNLYRNQPQHF. CDR3 in DNA: TGTGCCAGCAGCTTCAGTAACCTTTATCGCAATCAGCCCCAGCATTTT. The entire variable domain, with the rest obtained from reference TRBV9 and TRBJ1-5, is as follows: DSGVTQTPKHLITATGQRVTLRCSPRSGDLSVYWYQQSLDQGLQFLIQYYNGEERAKGNILERFSAQQFPDLHSELNLSSLELGDSALYFCASSFSNLYRNQPQHFGDGTRLSIL.

The chain joins TRBV5-4 to TRBJ2-7; D might be TRBD1 (5 bases). The CDR3 is 12 amino acids. Germline V gives CDR1 SGHNT, CDR2 YYREEE (reference sequence). V lost 0 bases to trimming and J lost 7 bases, with 8 bases between them. The CDR3 DNA reads as TGTGCCAGCAGCTTGGAACAGGCAGAGCAGTACTTC. Translated: CASSLEQAEQYF.

V gene TRBV19 combines with J gene TRBJ1-1, with D perhaps TRBD1 (5 bases). The CDR3 extends over 14 amino acids. The germline CDR1 and CDR2 sequences are LNHDA and SQIVND (reference sequence). V lost 5 bases and J lost 5, with 15 bases in between. The CDR3, as DNA: TGTGCCAGTAGTTTGAAGGGGTTAACGACTGAAGCTTTCTTT. As protein: CASSLKGLTTEAFF.

The gene calls are TRBV19 and TRBJ2-7; 9 bases fit TRBD1. The CDR3 covers 15 residues. After removal of 3 bases from V and 2 bases from J, the junction contained 5 bases not matched to a gene. Germline-derived CDR1 and CDR2 are LNHDA and SQIVND (reference sequence). The CDR3 spells CASSMGQGPAYEQYF. The CDR3 nucleotides are TGTGCCAGTAGTATGGGACAGGGCCCTGCCTACGAGCAGTACTTC.

The chain couples TRBV21-1 to TRBJ2-7; the table assigns TRBD2, which was not confirmed against the DNA. TRBV21-1 has pseudogene status. The CDR3 contains 17 residues. CDR3: CASSNLRRTSATYEQYF. The CDR3 region has the DNA TGTGCCAGCAGCAACCTACGGAGGACCTCCGCCACCTACGAGCAGTACTTC.

In its sample, this clone was seen a few times. The chain has TRBV18 and TRBJ2-1, with a possible D match to TRBD2 (6 bases). V lost 7 bases and J 8 bases, leaving 15 bases between the germline ends. Germline V lookup: CDR1 KGHSH, CDR2 LQKENI. The CDR3 length is 13 residues. The CDR3: CASYGRRRDEQFF. Written as DNA, the CDR3 is TGTGCCAGCTACGGGCGGAGGAGGGATGAGCAGTTCTTC.

The CDR3 reads CASSPQGRRTSYEQYF. CDR3 nucleotides: TGTGCCAGTAGTCCACAAGGGAGGCGGACCTCCTACGAGCAGTACTTC. The V and J genes are TRBV19 and TRBJ2-7; D possibly corresponds to TRBD2 (6 bases). The CDR3 extends over 16 amino acids. V lost 5 bases and J 0 bases, leaving 17 bases between the germline ends. Germline CDR1 LNHDA, CDR2 SQIVND (reference sequence).

The chain joins TRBV9 to TRBJ2-3; D may be TRBD1 (6 bases). The V end was cut by 0 bases, the J end by 4 bases, with 12 bases between. This CDR3 spans 15 amino acids. CDR1 and CDR2 (germline): SGDLS, YYNGEE. This CDR3 is CASSVAATGSDTQYF. The CDR3 nucleotides read TGTGCCAGCAGCGTAGCTGCGACAGGTTCAGATACGCAGTATTTT.